One and the same sample provided the 14 T cell receptor beta chains below, sequenced in a study of shared clonotypes between healthy human individuals. Sequencing used immunoSEQ multiplex PCR; TCRdb keeps in-frame clones, though not all of them. The table has roughly 700,000 clones, 74% seen once. Sequenced input: memory CD4+ T cells sorted from blood. Subset of the sample: CD45RA-negative fraction. These receptors came from a woman in her 30s in good health.

The rearrangement uses TRBV7-9 and TRBJ2-1, with 9 positions matching TRBD2. V was pared by 5 bases and J by 8 bases, with 13 bases of the junction left unmatched. Germline V gives CDR1 SEHNR, CDR2 FQNEAQ (reference sequence). The CDR3 extends over 16 amino acids. CDR3 amino acids: CASSPPGGRARDEQFF. CDR3 nucleotide sequence: TGTGCCAGCAGCCCCCCAGGCGGGAGGGCCCGCGATGAGCAGTTCTTC.

This clone has just one count. The chain combines TRBV5-1 with TRBJ2-3; 13 bases align to TRBD2. The CDR3 loop spans 16 amino acids. CDR1 is SGHRS and CDR2 is YFSETQ in the germline V gene. The V gene end was trimmed by 4 bases and the J gene end by 6 bases; junction bases not matched to a gene: 8. The CDR3 spells CASSVTSGRAVDTQYF. The CDR3 DNA reads as TGCGCCAGCAGCGTTACTAGCGGGAGGGCCGTGGATACGCAGTATTTT. Supplemented by reference TRBV5-1 and TRBJ2-3, the full variable domain reads KAGVTQTPRYLIKTRGQQVTLSCSPISGHRSVSWYQQTPGQGLQFLFEYFSETQRNKGNFPGRFSGRQFSNSRSEMNVSTLELGDSALYLCASSVTSGRAVDTQYFGPGTRLTVL.

This rearrangement joins TRBV28 to TRBJ2-1, with D possibly TRBD1 on 5 matching bases. V dropped 7 bases and J dropped 0 bases, with 13 bases sitting between them. The CDR3 totals 15 residues. The germline V gene has CDR1 MDHEN and CDR2 SYDVKM. Here the CDR3 reads CASTLDSRSYNEQFF. CDR3 nucleotides: TGTGCCAGCACCCTTGACAGCCGCTCCTACAATGAGCAGTTCTTC.

The chain has TRBV11-1 and TRBJ1-3; unclear D gene. The germline V gene encodes CDR1 SGHAT and CDR2 FQDESV (reference sequence). The CDR3 runs to 14 residues. V was shortened by 5 bases and J by 0 bases, with 8 bases between the two germline ends. In nucleotides, the CDR3 is TGTGCCAGCAGCACACTCAACTCTGGAAACACCATATATTTT. Encoded protein: CASSTLNSGNTIYF.

Only a few counts were recorded for this clone. This chain uses TRBV2 with TRBJ1-4; weak D call: TRBD1 (5 bases). V dropped 6 bases and J dropped 7 bases, with 21 bases sitting between them. CDR1 and CDR2 (germline): SNHLY, FYNNEI. The CDR3 loop spans 16 amino acids. The CDR3 DNA reads TGTGCCAGCAGCAGGTCGACAGACCTATCGGGTGAAAAACTGTTTTTT. It codes for CASSRSTDLSGEKLFF.

There are a few counts of this clone. The CDR3 sequence is CASDSFNTGELFF. CDR3 nucleotides: TGTGCCAGTGACTCCTTTAACACCGGGGAGCTGTTTTTT. The gene calls are TRBV2 and TRBJ2-2; D unresolved. The CDR3 runs 13 residues. Looked up from germline, CDR1 is SNHLY and CDR2 is FYNNEI. The V end was cut by 9 bases, the J end by 2 bases, with 10 bases between.

V and J are TRBV6-5 and TRBJ2-2; 8 positions match TRBD1. The germline V gene has CDR1 MNHEY and CDR2 SVGAGI. The CDR3 contains 13 residues. After removal of 10 bases from V and 7 bases from J, the junction contained 8 bases not matched to a gene. CDR3 bases: TGTGCCACGGCCAGGGGGCAGGGCGGGGAGCTGTTTTTT. As protein: CATARGQGGELFF.

Turning to this clone: The same CDR3 can be traced to other DNA sequences in this sample. The CDR3 DNA sequence: TGCGCCAGCAGCTTGGGGACAGAAGGCACTGAAGCTTTCTTT. Its translation is CASSLGTEGTEAFF. The V and J genes are TRBV5-1 and TRBJ1-1; TRBD1 is a possible D gene (6 bases). From germline, CDR1 is SGHRS and CDR2 YFSETQ. The CDR3 has 14 amino acids. Deletions cut 0 bases from V and 4 bases from J, with 10 bases between.

The chain combines TRBV4-1 with TRBJ2-7; 8 nucleotides align to TRBD1. CDR3 length: 15 residues. CDR1 is MGHRA, CDR2 YSYEKL, per germline. The V and J ends lost 1 base and 6 bases, in that order; junction bases with no gene match: 8. The DNA of the CDR3 is TGCGCCAGCAGCCAAGGCCAGGGGGCGCTGGGCGAGCAGTACTTC. Amino acids: CASSQGQGALGEQYF.

This chain connects TRBV11-1 to TRBJ2-5; 10 nucleotides agree with TRBD1. The CDR3 spans 15 residues. CDR1 and CDR2 (germline): SGHAT, FQDESV (reference sequence). The J segment lost 2 bases and the V segment lost 7 bases, leaving 7 bases of the junction unmatched. CDR3 sequence (DNA): TGTGCCAGCACCTCACGGACAGGGGGGCAAGAGACCCAGTACTTC. Translated, it gives CASTSRTGGQETQYF.

The chain has TRBV6-6 and TRBJ2-3; unclear D gene. This CDR3 has 16 amino acids. CDR1 MNHNY and CDR2 SVGAGI come from the germline V gene (reference sequence). Trimming left V 5 bases short and J 7 bases short, with 22 bases between. CDR3 DNA: TGTGCCAGCAGTATTTCGACCCTAGGCGTGGTGTATACGCAGTATTTT. It codes for CASSISTLGVVYTQYF.

In its sample, this clone was seen a few times. The chain uses TRBV7-9 and TRBJ2-2; 12 bases are shared with TRBD2. Germline values: CDR1 SEHNR, CDR2 FQNEAQ (reference sequence). CDR3 length: 16 amino acids. With 4 bases clipped from V and 3 bases from J, the junction kept 3 bases outside the gene matches. The CDR3 nucleotides are TGTGCCAGCAGCTCACTAGCGGGAGGTGACACCGGGGAGCTGTTTTTT. Translated, it gives CASSSLAGGDTGELFF.

DNA of the CDR3: TGTGCCAGCAGTGTGGAGGGGGCCACTGAAGCTTTCTTT. This sequence encodes CASSVEGATEAFF. This rearrangement joins TRBV28 to TRBJ1-1; the match to TRBD1 covers 7 bases. Germline CDR1 MDHEN, CDR2 SYDVKM. The CDR3 is 13 residues long. V shed 5 bases, J shed 4 bases, and the junction held 4 bases outside the gene matches.

J is TRBJ2-7 and V is TRBV4-1; perhaps TRBD2 as D (6 bases). The germline CDR1 and CDR2 sequences are MGHRA and YSYEKL. V lost 7 bases and J lost 2, with 15 bases in between. CDR3 length: 14 residues. CDR3 in DNA: TGCGCCAGCACCATAGGAACGGGAGCCTACGAGCAGTACTTC. Protein product: CASTIGTGAYEQYF.